A single sample gave rise to the 29 T cell receptor beta chains below, sequenced in a study of metastatic and nonmetastatic thyroid tumors. TCRdb called clones again from the PCR reads with MiXCR. The sample includes 6,000 to 8,500 clones, 27% seen only once; the top ten take less than 20%. Thyroid surgery took place with no prior treatment in any patient. Specimen: adjacent normal tissue. The origin of the receptors is a male donor with papillary thyroid cancer or a benign thyroid nodule (not recorded which). Some clones in this sample may be carry-over from other donors' samples.

This clone was seen repeatedly, ten times or more. The rearrangement uses TRBV4-3 and TRBJ1-1, with D possibly being TRBD1 (5 bases). The CDR3 spans 15 residues. The germline V and J ends were trimmed by 0 bases and 1 base, with 9 bases remaining between them. In germline, CDR1 is LGHNA, CDR2 YSLEER. CDR3 DNA sequence: TGCGCCAGCAGCCAAGATGGACACTGGAACACTGAAGCTTTCTTT. It encodes CASSQDGHWNTEAFF.

Comment on this clone: The conserved closing phenylalanine or tryptophan is absent in this CDR3, likely reflecting a read error. The chain recombines TRBV27 with TRBJ2-2, with D unclear. CDR1 is MNHEY and CDR2 is SMNVEV in the germline V gene (reference sequence). The CDR3 covers 15 residues. Trimming took off 5 bases at V and 4 bases at J, with 14 bases between the two ends. The CDR3 DNA follows: TGTGCCAGCAGTCACACTATCTATCGCACCGGGGAGCTGTTTATT. Its protein product is CASSHTIYRTGELFI.

This clone is medium-sized (0.01 to 0.1%) in the sample. The rearrangement joins TRBV20-1 to TRBJ2-7, with unresolved D. Trimming left V 6 bases short and J 2 bases short, with 8 bases between. This CDR3 is built from 11 residues. Germline V gene sequence: CDR1 DFQATT, CDR2 SNEGSKA (reference sequence). CDR3 sequence: CSARPTYEQYF. The CDR3 DNA is TGCAGTGCGCGCCCTACCTACGAGCAGTACTTC.

The chain has TRBV3-1 and TRBJ1-1; D call uncertain. The CDR3 spans 14 residues. V was trimmed by 7 bases and J by 0 bases, leaving 12 bases between them. The V gene's germline CDR1 is LGHDT and CDR2 YNNKEL (reference sequence). DNA of the CDR3: TGTGCCAGCATCCCACCTGGGATGAACACTGAAGCTTTCTTT. This translates into CASIPPGMNTEAFF.

Worth noting for this clone: The junction and the germline gene differ at one end; a read error may be behind it. The chain carries TRBV20-1 and TRBJ2-2, with a weak D call TRBD1 (6 bases). CDR3 length: 16 residues. The germline CDR1 and CDR2 sequences are DFQATT and SNEGSKA (reference sequence). Here the CDR3 DNA reads TGCAGTGCTAGAGGTAGAGGACATAGGGACACCTGGGAGCCGTTTTTT. As protein: CSARGRGHRDTWEPFF.

By share, this clone ranks as medium-sized. The V gene is TRBV7-2, the J gene TRBJ2-3; maybe TRBD1 (7 bases). This CDR3 spans 13 amino acids. Trimming took 5 bases from V and 5 from J, leaving 11 bases between them. Germline V gene lookup returns CDR1 SGHTA and CDR2 FQGNSA. The CDR3 nucleotides read TGTGCCAGCAGCCCGCGGGACAGAGATACGCAGTATTTT. Its translation: CASSPRDRDTQYF.

The chain joins TRBV11-2 to TRBJ2-2; 9 bases are shared with TRBD1. Germline V gene data show CDR1 as SGHAT and CDR2 as FQNNGV. The CDR3 covers 15 residues. The trim removed 5 bases at V and 4 bases at J, leaving 5 bases unmatched. CDR3 protein: CASSRQGVITGELFF. In DNA form, the CDR3 reads TGTGCCAGCAGCCGACAGGGGGTAATCACCGGGGAGCTGTTTTTT.

About this clone: One junction end does not reproduce the germline sequence, and a read error may be involved. The chain combines TRBV6-5 with TRBJ1-4, with 7 bases fitting TRBD1. Germline loops: CDR1 MNHEY, CDR2 SVGAGI. The CDR3 spans 17 residues. CDR3 protein: CASSSDRVDLANEKLFF. DNA of the CDR3: TGTGCCAGCAGTTCCGACAGGGTAGACCTGGCTAATGAAAAACTGTTCTTT.

In its sample, this clone is medium-sized. The chain uses TRBV7-2 and TRBJ2-3; the match to TRBD2 covers 9 bases. J gave up 6 bases and V 2 bases, and 9 bases lay outside the gene matches. From germline, CDR1 is SGHTA and CDR2 FQGNSA. This CDR3 comprises 16 residues. CDR3: CASSLLRAGGLDTQYF. The DNA of the CDR3 is TGTGCCAGCAGCTTACTTCGGGCGGGAGGGCTCGATACGCAGTATTTT.

V gene TRBV6-2 or TRBV6-3 combines with J gene TRBJ2-3, with 10 bases identical to TRBD2. The germline V gene has CDR1 MNHEY and CDR2 SVGEGT. The CDR3 extends over 16 amino acids. The J segment lost 3 bases and the V segment lost 4 bases, leaving 7 bases of the junction unmatched. The CDR3 sequence is CASSSSGGAGTDTQYF. In DNA, the CDR3 is TGTGCCAGCAGTTCGAGCGGGGGGGCTGGTACAGATACGCAGTATTTT.

The chain employs TRBV5-1 and TRBJ2-2, with 8 nucleotides matching TRBD1. Per germline, CDR1 SGHRS and CDR2 YFSETQ. This CDR3 comprises 18 residues. After removal of 0 bases from V and 7 bases from J, the junction contained 14 bases not matched to a gene. DNA for the CDR3: TGCGCCAGCAGCTTGGTCGCGACAGGGGCTTCTTTTGGCGGGGAGCTGTTTTTT. Residues: CASSLVATGASFGGELFF.

This clone was observed once. The chain links TRBV20-1 to TRBJ2-3; the match to TRBD2 covers 11 bases. V gave up 5 bases and J gave up 5 bases; unmatched junction bases: 6. Germline CDR1 reads DFQATT; CDR2 reads SNEGSKA (reference sequence). CDR3 length: 14 amino acids. The CDR3 region has the DNA TGCAGTGCTCATTTAGCGGGAGGGCGAGATACGCAGTATTTT. This sequence encodes CSAHLAGGRDTQYF.

This clone is labeled medium-sized. This rearrangement joins TRBV10-3 to TRBJ2-7; D gene ambiguous. Germline CDR1 and CDR2: ENHRY and SYGVKD. The V end was cut by 2 bases, the J end by 3 bases, with 5 bases between. This CDR3 region has 12 residues. CDR3 in amino acids: CAISERHYEQYF. In nucleotides, the CDR3 is TGTGCCATCAGTGAGAGACACTACGAGCAGTACTTC.

V gene TRBV30 combines with J gene TRBJ1-1; no firm D call. The germline gives CDR1 GTSNPN, CDR2 SVGIG (reference sequence). Trimming shortened V by 5 bases and J by 7 bases, and 11 bases separated the two germline ends. The CDR3 is made up of 11 amino acids. The CDR3 DNA is TGTGCCTGGGGCCAGGAGGGTGAAGCTTTCTTT. Its translation is CAWGQEGEAFF.

CDR3 amino acids: CATSDFPTSGSYNEQFF. Here the CDR3 DNA reads TGTGCCACCAGTGATTTCCCGACTAGCGGGTCCTACAATGAGCAGTTCTTC. The rearrangement uses TRBV24-1 and TRBJ2-1; 10 nucleotides match TRBD2. The ends lost 1 base at V and 1 base at J; junction bases unmatched: 3. This CDR3 region has 17 residues. The germline CDR1 and CDR2 sequences are KGHDR and SFDVKD.

By sample fraction, this clone is medium-sized. V usage is TRBV10-1 and J usage is TRBJ2-7; the match to TRBD2 covers 11 bases. J gave up 4 bases and V 6 bases, and 11 bases lay outside the gene matches. This CDR3 spans 16 amino acids. Germline CDR1 and CDR2: WNHNN and SYGVQD (reference sequence). The DNA of the CDR3 is TGCGCCAGCAGGCACCTCACTAGCGGGAGAGGTTACGAGCAGTACTTC. The encoded protein is CASRHLTSGRGYEQYF.

For the CDR3, the DNA is TGTGCCAGCAGCCTTGACAGGGGGCATATCCACTTT. Translated, it gives CASSLDRGHIHF. The rearrangement links TRBV7-2 to TRBJ1-6, with TRBD1 matching over 10 bases. V shed 5 bases, J shed 17 bases, and the junction held 6 bases outside the gene matches. Germline CDR1 is SGHTA and CDR2 is FQGNSA. This CDR3 comprises 12 residues.

This clone is medium-sized in the sample. This chain uses TRBV4-2 with TRBJ1-4, with D unresolved. The CDR3 runs 13 residues. V lost 0 bases, J lost 6 bases, and 5 bases lay in between. CDR1 and CDR2 (germline): LGHNA, YNFKEQ. CDR3 region: CASSQDWDEKLFF. CDR3 coding DNA: TGTGCCAGCAGCCAAGATTGGGATGAAAAACTGTTTTTT.

The chain is built from TRBV6-1 and TRBJ2-3; TRBD2 aligns across 10 bases. The CDR3 sequence is 14 residues long. Germline lookup yields CDR1 MNHNS and CDR2 SASEGT. The trim removed 3 bases at V and 4 bases at J, leaving 1 base unmatched. The DNA for the CDR3 is TGTGCCAGCAGTGAGGGGACTAGCGCAGATACGCAGTATTTT. It is translated as CASSEGTSADTQYF.

The chain uses TRBV6-1 and TRBJ1-2; TRBD1 agrees at 9 bases. The CDR3 loop spans 15 amino acids. V trimming: 8 bases; J trimming: 6 bases; junction bases outside the gene matches: 13. Germline CDR1 MNHNS, CDR2 SASEGT. The CDR3 sequence is CASGPVTGGVDGYTF. CDR3 in DNA: TGTGCCAGCGGTCCTGTAACAGGGGGCGTGGATGGCTACACCTTC.

This rearrangement joins TRBV10-3 to TRBJ1-1; 8 nucleotides line up with TRBD1. Germline lookup yields CDR1 ENHRY and CDR2 SYGVKD. The CDR3 length is 14 residues. Losses at the gene ends were 6 bases for V and 2 bases for J; bases not matched to a gene: 5. CDR3 sequence: CAIRTGTGNTEAFF. The CDR3 DNA reads TGTGCCATCAGAACCGGGACAGGAAACACTGAAGCTTTCTTT.

The chain combines TRBV5-1 with TRBJ2-7; possibly TRBD1 or TRBD2 for D (6 bases each). V lost 0 bases to trimming and J lost 3 bases, with 10 bases between them. Germline V gene sequence: CDR1 SGHRS, CDR2 YFSETQ. The CDR3 extends over 14 amino acids. CDR3 sequence: CASSLAGGYYEQYF. CDR3 bases: TGCGCCAGCAGCTTGGCCGGGGGCTACTACGAGCAGTACTTC.

The chain combines TRBV5-1 with TRBJ1-1; the match to TRBD1 covers 8 bases. The CDR3 spans 13 residues. With V trimmed by 7 bases and J by 4 bases, 6 bases remained unmatched. Germline V gene data show CDR1 as SGHRS and CDR2 as YFSETQ. This chain's CDR3 is CASWGQDGTEAFF. The CDR3 DNA reads TGCGCCAGCTGGGGACAGGATGGCACTGAAGCTTTCTTT.

V is TRBV7-9 and J is TRBJ2-7; 7 nucleotides agree with TRBD2. Per the germline V gene, CDR1 is SEHNR and CDR2 is FQNEAQ (reference sequence). J gave up 3 bases and V 1 base, and 6 bases lay outside the gene matches. This CDR3 spans 15 amino acids. The CDR3 DNA sequence: TGTGCCAGCAGCTTAGTGGGGACTACTAACTACGAGCAGTACTTC. Translation: CASSLVGTTNYEQYF.

The V gene is TRBV29-1, the J gene TRBJ2-1; 14 nucleotides agree with TRBD2. V lost 6 bases, J lost 10 bases, and 5 bases stayed unmatched. The germline gives CDR1 SQVTM, CDR2 ANQGSEA. This CDR3 is built from 13 residues. The CDR3 coding sequence is TGCAGCGTCGGGACTAGCGGGGGTTACGAGCAGTTCTTC. It yields the protein CSVGTSGGYEQFF.

This clone has more than one count but fewer than ten. A read error may explain this, as a much larger clone is one base away. The genes are TRBV2 and TRBJ2-3; TRBD1 agrees at 8 bases. Per the germline V gene, CDR1 is SNHLY and CDR2 is FYNNEI. V was pared by 6 bases and J by 5 bases, with 7 bases of the junction left unmatched. The CDR3 is 14 residues long. The CDR3 bases are TGTGCCAGCAGGGACGTACAGGGGGTAGATACGCAGTATTTT. Amino acids: CASRDVQGVDTQYF. Looking up the rest from reference TRBV2 and TRBJ2-3 gives the full variable domain: EPEVTQTPSHQVTQMGQEVILRCVPISNHLYFYWYRQILGQKVEFLVSFYNNEISEKSEIFDDQFSVERPDGSNFTLKIRSTKLEDSAMYFCASRDVQGVDTQYFGPGTRLTVL.

This clone was counted a few times. The V call is TRBV27, the J call TRBJ1-2, with D uncertain. Trimming pared 6 bases from V and 5 bases from J, leaving 22 bases between. Germline loops: CDR1 MNHEY, CDR2 SMNVEV (reference sequence). This CDR3 spans 16 amino acids. The CDR3 loop is CASSFYLSGESYGYTF. The CDR3 DNA follows: TGTGCCAGCAGCTTTTATCTTTCTGGGGAATCGTATGGCTACACCTTC.

There are a few counts of this clone. The chain couples TRBV28 to TRBJ2-1, with 7 bases aligning to TRBD1. With 6 bases clipped from V and 0 bases from J, the junction kept 5 bases outside the gene matches. CDR1 MDHEN and CDR2 SYDVKM come from the germline V gene. The CDR3 is made up of 15 amino acids. CDR3 sequence reads: CASSLQGPSYNEQFF. In nucleotides, the CDR3 is TGTGCCAGCAGCTTACAGGGGCCCTCCTACAATGAGCAGTTCTTC. Full variable domain (remainder filled in from reference TRBV28 and TRBJ2-1): DVKVTQSSRYLVKRTGEKVFLECVQDMDHENMFWYRQDPGLGLRLIYFSYDVKMKEKGDIPEGYSVSREKKERFSLILESASTNQTSMYLCASSLQGPSYNEQFFGPGTRLTVL.

The J gene is TRBJ2-1, the V gene TRBV24-1; TRBD2 agrees at 13 bases. The CDR3 totals 15 residues. The ends lost 8 bases at V and 8 bases at J; junction bases unmatched: 8. CDR1 is KGHDR, CDR2 SFDVKD, per germline. The CDR3: CATMIQGLAGDEQFF. The CDR3 DNA is TGTGCCACCATGATCCAAGGACTAGCGGGGGATGAGCAGTTCTTC.